Below, 9 T cell receptor beta chains from the same sample are listed, as sequenced in a study of T cells in pancreatic ductal adenocarcinoma. Surgery without prior neoadjuvant therapy was the treatment of the selected pancreatic ductal adenocarcinoma patients. The repertoire was sequenced with immunoSEQ multiplex PCR; TCRdb's copy has only in-frame clones and lacks some. The sample contains roughly 100,000 clones, roughly 95% of which appear only once. The source material was PBMCs. Receptors were obtained from a human donor with pancreatic ductal adenocarcinoma.

The V and J genes are TRBV7-9 and TRBJ1-2; TRBD1 might be the D (5 bases). CDR1 is SEHNR and CDR2 is FQNEAQ in the germline V gene (reference sequence). Trimming removed 5 bases at V and 6 bases at J, with 7 bases between. The CDR3 totals 11 residues. The CDR3 region has the DNA TGTGCCAGCAGCACCAGGGATGGCTACACCTTC. It specifies CASSTRDGYTF.

A few counts support this clone. The DNA of the CDR3 is TGTGCCAGCAGGGCCGGGACAGTAGGCAACGAGCAGTACTTC. This gives the protein CASRAGTVGNEQYF. The genes are TRBV6-1 and TRBJ2-7; 7 nucleotides line up with TRBD1. The CDR3 totals 14 residues. The germline V gene has CDR1 MNHNS and CDR2 SASEGT. V gave up 6 bases and J gave up 5 bases; unmatched junction bases: 10.

The genes are TRBV7-9 and TRBJ2-5; tentative D call: TRBD1 (5 bases). This CDR3 spans 15 amino acids. Trimming removed 5 bases from V and 2 bases from J, with 15 bases in between. The germline V gene has CDR1 SEHNR and CDR2 FQNEAQ (reference sequence). Here the CDR3 DNA reads TGTGCCAGCAGCGACAGCAATAACCGACAAGAGACCCAGTACTTC. Translation: CASSDSNNRQETQYF.

V is TRBV5-1 and J is TRBJ2-5, with D possibly TRBD2 on 6 matching bases. Between the trimmed V and J ends, which lost 0 bases and 4 bases, there was a span of 10 bases. CDR1 and CDR2 from the germline V gene are SGHRS and YFSETQ. This CDR3 spans 14 amino acids. CDR3 DNA sequence: TGCGCCAGCAGCTTGGGTGGAGGGTTAGAGACCCAGTACTTC. Translating it yields CASSLGGGLETQYF.

The chain recombines TRBV18 with TRBJ2-6, with 8 bases matching TRBD1. This CDR3 spans 20 amino acids. Germline CDR1 KGHSH, CDR2 LQKENI. V trimming: 0 bases; J trimming: 0 bases; junction bases outside the gene matches: 10. The CDR3 nucleotides are TGTGCCAGCTCACCACCCACGACAGGGGTGTTTCGCTCTGGGGCCAACGTCCTGACTTTC. This codes for CASSPPTTGVFRSGANVLTF.

V and J are TRBV7-9 and TRBJ2-3, with D unclear. Germline CDR1 and CDR2: SEHNR and FQNEAQ (reference sequence). Trimming took off 4 bases at V and 4 bases at J, with 18 bases between the two ends. The CDR3 loop spans 16 amino acids. The CDR3 protein is CASSSDVLWSPDTQYF. As DNA, the CDR3 is TGTGCCAGCAGCTCTGATGTCCTATGGAGCCCAGATACGCAGTATTTT.

This clone appeared a single time. The chain links TRBV7-2 to TRBJ2-1; D is possibly TRBD2 (5 bases). CDR1 is SGHTA and CDR2 is FQGNSA in the germline V gene. This CDR3 is 14 amino acids long. Trimming cost V 2 bases and J 2 bases, with 7 bases left between them. CDR3 coding DNA: TGTGCCAGCAGCTTACCGGGGACCTACAATGAGCAGTTCTTC. This gives the protein CASSLPGTYNEQFF.

The chain links TRBV27 to TRBJ2-5; 7 positions match TRBD2. This CDR3 has 14 residues. Germline assignment: CDR1 MNHEY and CDR2 SMNVEV (reference sequence). The V segment lost 6 bases and the J segment 1 base; nucleotides outside the gene matches: 5. DNA of the CDR3: TGTGCCAGCAGCTTCCGGACTAGCCAAGAGACCCAGTACTTC. It specifies CASSFRTSQETQYF.

The chain couples TRBV5-1 to TRBJ1-5; D might be TRBD1 (5 bases). V lost 0 bases, J lost 6 bases, and 10 bases lay in between. Germline CDR1 SGHRS, CDR2 YFSETQ. This CDR3 has 14 amino acids. The chain's CDR3 is CASSLGQGSQPQHF. The CDR3, as DNA: TGCGCCAGCAGCTTGGGCCAGGGTAGTCAGCCCCAGCATTTT.